This is a list of T cell receptor beta chains from one sample in a study of T-cell memory formation after mild COVID-19. TCRdb fed the 5' RACE reads into MiXCR, producing one record per CDR3 protein. The sample yields fewer than 700,000 distinct CDR3 sequences, approximately 21% seen once. Sequences were obtained from PBMCs or a T cell subset sorted from them (not recorded which). The receptor source for this set is an adult woman who had mild COVID-19 (a few samples of this study predate the infection). Cell type and time point are not known. CDR3s include the opening cysteine and the closing phenylalanine or tryptophan. D genes are given only for firm matches. Size values are once, few and many counts, or a class for expanded clones, and some rows have none.

clone_size	d_call	v_call	j_call	cdr3_nt	cdr3_aa
-	-	TRBV7-2	TRBJ2-1	TGTGCCAGCAGCTTAGCTCAAGGGATCCGGGATGAGCAGTTCTTC	CASSLAQGIRDEQFF
-	-	TRBV4-2	TRBJ1-5	TGTGCCAGCAGCCAAGACGGGGGGGCCAATCAGCCCCAGCATTTT	CASSQDGGANQPQHF
-	-	TRBV29-1	TRBJ2-5	TGCAGCGCCTGGGATCAGGGACGGGTACCCCAAGAGACCCAGTACTTC	CSAWDQGRVPQETQYF
-	TRBD2	TRBV12-3/TRBV12-4	TRBJ2-2	TGTGCCAGCAGTCCCCCGGGACTAGCGGGTGCGAACACCGGGGAGCTGTTTTTT	CASSPPGLAGANTGELFF
-	-	TRBV24-1	TRBJ2-3	TGTGCCACCAGTTGGGCCGGAGCAGATACGCAGTATTTT	CATSWAGADTQYF
-	-	TRBV12-3/TRBV12-4	TRBJ1-3	TGTGCCAGCAGTTTATTTTGGGGAAACACCATATATTTT	CASSLFWGNTIYF
-	-	TRBV5-1	TRBJ1-1	TGCGCCAGCAGCTTGGATCCGGGGCTGCGGGCTGAAGCTTTCTTT	CASSLDPGLRAEAFF
few	TRBD1	TRBV7-9	TRBJ2-1	TGTGCCAGCAGCTTAGTCACCGGGACAGGGGTGTCCAATGAGCAGTTCTTC	CASSLVTGTGVSNEQFF
-	-	TRBV7-9	TRBJ2-3	TGTGCCAGCAGCTTAATACAACTAGCCGCGCAGTATTTT	CASSLIQLAAQYF
few	TRBD1	TRBV10-3	TRBJ1-5	TGTGCCATCAGCCTACAGGGGAATCAGCCCCAGCATTTT	CAISLQGNQPQHF
few	-	TRBV24-1	TRBJ2-5	TGTGCCACCAGTGATTTGCGTGAGACCCAGTACTTC	CATSDLRETQYF
many	-	TRBV24-1	TRBJ2-1	TGTGCCACCAGTGCCCAGGGGTACAATGAGCAGTTCTTC	CATSAQGYNEQFF
few	-	TRBV5-1	TRBJ2-7	TGCGCCAGCTCCAGAGGCGACCCCTCCTACGAGCAGTACTTC	CASSRGDPSYEQYF
-	TRBD1	TRBV5-5	TRBJ2-7	TGTGCCAGCAGGGGACAGGGTAGTAGCTCCTACGAGCAGTACTTC	CASRGQGSSSYEQYF
few	TRBD2	TRBV2	TRBJ2-1	TGTGCCAGCAGTTTCGGACTAGCTAGGTTAGACAATGAGCAGTTCTTC	CASSFGLARLDNEQFF